A selection of T cell receptor beta chains follows, all from one sample in a study of shared clonotypes between healthy human individuals. Here immunoSEQ multiplex PCR was the method, and the copy in TCRdb shows in-frame clones only, minus some. The sample carries roughly 680,000 clones, approximately 72% recorded once. The sequenced material came from memory CD4+ T cells sorted from blood. These TCRs come from a woman in her twenties or thirties in good health. CDR3s include the opening cysteine and the closing phenylalanine or tryptophan. Each record gives: V gene, D gene, J gene, clone size, CDR3 protein, CDR3 DNA. A D gene is named only where the DNA matches it firmly. Expanded clones are given a class, and other clones once, few, many or no size at all.

V gene: TRBV6-1
D gene: NA
J gene: TRBJ1-2
clone size: NA
CDR3 protein: CASSALAGPYGYTF
CDR3 DNA: TGTGCCAGCAGTGCTTTAGCCGGCCCCTATGGCTACACCTTC

V gene: TRBV5-6
D gene: TRBD1
J gene: TRBJ1-1
clone size: many
CDR3 protein: CASSFRDRATEAFF
CDR3 DNA: TGTGCCAGCAGCTTCAGGGACAGGGCCACTGAAGCTTTCTTT

V gene: TRBV25-1
D gene: NA
J gene: TRBJ2-3
clone size: once
CDR3 protein: CASSPQDTQYF
CDR3 DNA: TGTGCCAGCAGTCCCCAGGATACGCAGTATTTT

V gene: TRBV5-1
D gene: NA
J gene: TRBJ1-1
clone size: NA
CDR3 protein: CASQFGGLNSVSEAFF
CDR3 DNA: TGCGCCAGCCAATTCGGGGGGCTGAATTCGGTTTCTGAAGCTTTCTTT

V gene: TRBV28
D gene: NA
J gene: TRBJ1-1
clone size: NA
CDR3 protein: CASPPAGGGRSPFTEAFF
CDR3 DNA: TGTGCCAGCCCCCCAGCCGGCGGGGGGCGCAGTCCATTCACTGAAGCTTTCTTT

V gene: TRBV7-2
D gene: NA
J gene: TRBJ2-3
clone size: many
CDR3 protein: CASSFGGPAGTDTQYF
CDR3 DNA: TGTGCCAGCAGCTTCGGGGGCCCAGCGGGAACAGATACGCAGTATTTT

V gene: TRBV4-1
D gene: NA
J gene: TRBJ1-3
clone size: NA
CDR3 protein: CASSQDLLSKRPNTIYF
CDR3 DNA: TGCGCCAGCAGCCAAGATCTTCTATCCAAGCGCCCAAACACCATATATTTT

V gene: TRBV5-8
D gene: TRBD1
J gene: TRBJ1-2
clone size: NA
CDR3 protein: CVSSFTGVYGYTF
CDR3 DNA: TGTGTCAGCAGCTTCACAGGGGTGTATGGCTACACCTTC

V gene: TRBV28
D gene: NA
J gene: TRBJ2-2
clone size: NA
CDR3 protein: CASSLYRVAGELFF
CDR3 DNA: TGTGCCAGCAGTTTGTACAGGGTGGCCGGGGAGCTGTTTTTT

V gene: TRBV7-7
D gene: NA
J gene: TRBJ2-2
clone size: NA
CDR3 protein: CASSQSRTGELFF
CDR3 DNA: TGTGCCAGCAGCCAATCTAGGACCGGGGAGCTGTTTTTT

V gene: TRBV11-2
D gene: NA
J gene: TRBJ2-2
clone size: few
CDR3 protein: CASSLGSAPWGPGELFF
CDR3 DNA: TGTGCCAGCAGCTTAGGATCTGCGCCTTGGGGCCCCGGGGAGCTGTTTTTT

V gene: TRBV18
D gene: TRBD1
J gene: TRBJ1-1
clone size: NA
CDR3 protein: CASSPQRQGRTEAFF
CDR3 DNA: TGTGCCAGCTCACCACAACGACAGGGACGGACTGAAGCTTTCTTT

V gene: TRBV9
D gene: TRBD1
J gene: TRBJ2-3
clone size: NA
CDR3 protein: CASSRGQEGTDTQYF
CDR3 DNA: TGTGCCAGCAGCCGTGGACAGGAGGGCACAGATACGCAGTATTTT

V gene: TRBV10-3
D gene: NA
J gene: TRBJ1-5
clone size: few
CDR3 protein: CAIRDDRDQPQHF
CDR3 DNA: TGTGCCATCAGAGACGACAGAGATCAGCCCCAGCATTTT

V gene: TRBV19
D gene: TRBD1
J gene: TRBJ2-7
clone size: NA
CDR3 protein: CASSADRGQYEQYF
CDR3 DNA: TGTGCCAGTAGTGCGGACAGGGGACAATACGAGCAGTACTTC

V gene: TRBV11-2
D gene: NA
J gene: TRBJ1-3
clone size: NA
CDR3 protein: CASSLRLAQQGNTIYF
CDR3 DNA: TGTGCCAGCAGCTTAAGGTTGGCTCAACAGGGAAACACCATATATTTT

V gene: TRBV6-4
D gene: TRBD2
J gene: TRBJ2-2
clone size: NA
CDR3 protein: CASSDRASGRAGELFF
CDR3 DNA: TGTGCCAGCAGTGACAGGGCTAGCGGGAGGGCCGGGGAGCTGTTTTTT

V gene: TRBV14
D gene: NA
J gene: TRBJ2-3
clone size: NA
CDR3 protein: CASSLGGLKPSTDTQYF
CDR3 DNA: TGTGCCAGCAGCCTAGGCGGACTAAAACCTTCCACAGATACGCAGTATTTT

V gene: TRBV5-1
D gene: TRBD2
J gene: TRBJ2-2
clone size: NA
CDR3 protein: CASSVGLAGVAGELFF
CDR3 DNA: TGCGCCAGCAGCGTAGGACTAGCGGGAGTCGCCGGGGAGCTGTTTTTT

V gene: TRBV5-1
D gene: TRBD2
J gene: TRBJ2-1
clone size: NA
CDR3 protein: CASSPSGLAFYNEQFF
CDR3 DNA: TGCGCCAGCAGCCCCTCGGGACTAGCGTTCTACAATGAGCAGTTCTTC

V gene: TRBV9
D gene: NA
J gene: TRBJ1-2
clone size: NA
CDR3 protein: CASSVGKGGYTF
CDR3 DNA: TGTGCCAGCAGCGTAGGAAAGGGTGGCTACACCTTC

V gene: TRBV7-2
D gene: NA
J gene: TRBJ2-4
clone size: few
CDR3 protein: CASGGYGKNIQYF
CDR3 DNA: TGTGCCAGCGGTGGTTATGGGAAAAACATTCAGTACTTC

V gene: TRBV10-1
D gene: NA
J gene: TRBJ1-1
clone size: NA
CDR3 protein: CASSAHWGDTEAFF
CDR3 DNA: TGCGCCAGCAGTGCACATTGGGGAGACACTGAAGCTTTCTTT

V gene: TRBV5-1
D gene: NA
J gene: TRBJ2-1
clone size: NA
CDR3 protein: CASSPDSVDYNEQFF
CDR3 DNA: TGCGCCAGCAGCCCTGACAGCGTGGACTACAATGAGCAGTTCTTC

V gene: TRBV7-9
D gene: TRBD2
J gene: TRBJ2-3
clone size: NA
CDR3 protein: CASSPASGRNTQYF
CDR3 DNA: TGTGCCAGCAGCCCGGCTAGCGGGAGGAATACGCAGTATTTT

V gene: TRBV5-1
D gene: NA
J gene: TRBJ2-3
clone size: NA
CDR3 protein: CASSFGGANTDTQYF
CDR3 DNA: TGCGCCAGCAGCTTTGGCGGGGCGAACACAGATACGCAGTATTTT

V gene: TRBV28
D gene: NA
J gene: TRBJ2-7
clone size: few
CDR3 protein: CASRRQQGSYEQYF
CDR3 DNA: TGTGCCAGCAGGCGTCAGCAGGGGTCCTACGAGCAGTACTTC

V gene: TRBV14
D gene: NA
J gene: TRBJ1-1
clone size: NA
CDR3 protein: CASSLQLTVFSEAFF
CDR3 DNA: TGTGCCAGCAGCCTCCAATTGACAGTTTTCTCTGAAGCTTTCTTT

V gene: TRBV18
D gene: NA
J gene: TRBJ2-7
clone size: NA
CDR3 protein: CASSPGGWDEQYF
CDR3 DNA: TGTGCCAGCTCACCCGGTGGGTGGGACGAGCAGTACTTC

V gene: TRBV28
D gene: TRBD1
J gene: TRBJ1-5
clone size: many
CDR3 protein: CASSSLTTGGGVNQPQHF
CDR3 DNA: TGTGCCAGCAGTTCACTCACCACAGGGGGCGGCGTCAATCAGCCCCAGCATTTT

V gene: TRBV6-5
D gene: TRBD1
J gene: TRBJ1-5
clone size: once
CDR3 protein: CASSLGQGNQPQHF
CDR3 DNA: TGTGCCAGCAGTTTAGGACAGGGCAATCAGCCCCAGCATTTT

V gene: TRBV7-9
D gene: NA
J gene: TRBJ2-3
clone size: once
CDR3 protein: CASSLQDRTTDTQYF
CDR3 DNA: TGTGCCAGCAGCTTGCAGGACAGAACCACAGATACGCAGTATTTT

V gene: TRBV5-1
D gene: NA
J gene: TRBJ1-5
clone size: NA
CDR3 protein: CASSLVGDQPQHF
CDR3 DNA: TGCGCCAGCAGCTTGGTTGGGGATCAGCCCCAGCATTTT